This T cell receptor beta chain came from a study of molecular identifiers for immune sequencing clone quantification. Findings of the study overall: Clones of above 20 RNA copies carried over 98% of effector molecules; in naive cells they carried under 1%.

It was with previously described methods and listed TCR primers that bulk TCR libraries were made. A single record per CDR3 protein comes from TCRdb applying MiXCR to the PCR reads. The sample consists of around 40,000 distinct CDR3 sequences, roughly a fifth of them appearing once. Naive CD8 library inputs spanned about 18,000 to 1,100,000 sorted cells and 10%, 30% or 50% RNA. This clonotype showed up many times. The target antigen is unknown. The CDR3 runs to 16 residues. The V end was cut by 2 bases, the J end by 2 bases, with 15 bases between. Germline V lookup: CDR1 SEHNR, CDR2 FQNEAQ (reference sequence).

Sequences were obtained from naive CD8+ T cells from blood, with Jurkat cell RNA spiked in. The subset is: FACS-sorted CD8+CD4-CCR7+CD45RA+ naive T cells. The sequence came from a human donor in good health. Some libraries in this study had Jurkat cell RNA spiked in. The J gene is TRBJ2-5, the V gene TRBV7-9; tentative D call: TRBD1 (5 bases). CDR3: CASSLPLDTLQETQYF. The CDR3 DNA reads as TGTGCCAGCAGCTTACCCTTGGACACCTTACAAGAGACCCAGTACTTC.